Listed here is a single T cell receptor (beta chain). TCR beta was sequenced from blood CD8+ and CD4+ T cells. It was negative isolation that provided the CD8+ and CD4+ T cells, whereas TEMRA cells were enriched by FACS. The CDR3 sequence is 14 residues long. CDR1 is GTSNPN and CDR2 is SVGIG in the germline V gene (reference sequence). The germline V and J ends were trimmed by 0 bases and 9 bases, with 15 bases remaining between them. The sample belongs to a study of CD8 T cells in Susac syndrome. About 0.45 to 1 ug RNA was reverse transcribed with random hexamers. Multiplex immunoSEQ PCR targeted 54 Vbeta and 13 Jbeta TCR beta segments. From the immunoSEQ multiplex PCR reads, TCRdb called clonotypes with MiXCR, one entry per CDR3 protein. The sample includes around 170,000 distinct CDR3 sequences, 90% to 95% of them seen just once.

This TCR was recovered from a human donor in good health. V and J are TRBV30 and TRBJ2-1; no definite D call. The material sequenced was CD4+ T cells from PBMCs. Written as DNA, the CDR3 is TGTGCCTGGAGTGTACGTGGGAAAGTGAGTGAGCAGTTCTTC. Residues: CAWSVRGKVSEQFF.